This TCR beta chain was sequenced in a study of blood T cell repertoires in COVID-19. About the study: The United States, Italy and Spain supplied acute and convalescent COVID-19 samples.

While infection was still active, Seattle patients were enrolled and then followed longitudinally. Sequencing was performed with immunoSEQ multiplex PCR; in TCRdb, only in-frame clones are kept and a portion is missing. This sample has some 220,000 clones, with approximately 83% found just once. Germline CDR1 reads SEHNR; CDR2 reads FQNEAQ (reference sequence). V dropped 1 base and J dropped 4; count of bases not matched to a gene: 4. This CDR3 is built from 14 residues. This receptor was obtained from a young woman with COVID-19, enrolled during active disease. The chain couples TRBV7-9 to TRBJ2-7; 7 bases align to TRBD1. Sequenced input: peripheral blood. CDR3 loop: CASSLERGPYEQYF. The DNA for the CDR3 is TGTGCCAGCAGCTTAGAGAGGGGGCCGTACGAGCAGTACTTC. Drawing the rest from reference TRBV7-9 and TRBJ2-7, the complete variable domain is DTGVSQNPRHKITKRGQNVTFRCDPISEHNRLYWYRQTLGQGPEFLTYFQNEAQLEKSRLLSDRFSAERPKGSFSTLEIQRTEQGDSAMYLCASSLERGPYEQYFGPGTRLTVT.